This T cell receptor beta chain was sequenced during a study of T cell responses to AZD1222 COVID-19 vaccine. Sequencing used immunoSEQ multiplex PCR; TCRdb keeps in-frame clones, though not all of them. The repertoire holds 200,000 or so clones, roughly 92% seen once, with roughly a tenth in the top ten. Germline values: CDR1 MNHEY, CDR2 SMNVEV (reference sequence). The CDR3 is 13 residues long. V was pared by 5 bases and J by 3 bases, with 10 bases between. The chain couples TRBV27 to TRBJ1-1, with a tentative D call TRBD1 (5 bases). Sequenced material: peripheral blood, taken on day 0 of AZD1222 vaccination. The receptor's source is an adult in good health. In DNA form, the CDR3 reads TGTGCCAGCAGTCTGAGAGGGGACACTGAAGCTTTCTTT. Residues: CASSLRGDTEAFF.